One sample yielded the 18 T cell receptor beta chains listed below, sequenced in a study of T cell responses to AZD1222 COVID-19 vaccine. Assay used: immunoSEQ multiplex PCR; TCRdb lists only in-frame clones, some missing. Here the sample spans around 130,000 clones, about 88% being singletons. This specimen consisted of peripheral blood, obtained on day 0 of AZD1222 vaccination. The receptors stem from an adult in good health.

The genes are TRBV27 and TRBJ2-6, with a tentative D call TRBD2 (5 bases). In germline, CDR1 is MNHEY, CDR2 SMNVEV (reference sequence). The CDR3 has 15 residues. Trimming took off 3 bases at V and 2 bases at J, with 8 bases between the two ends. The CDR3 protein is CASSFRDAGANVLTF. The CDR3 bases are TGTGCCAGCAGTTTCCGGGATGCTGGGGCCAACGTCCTGACTTTC.

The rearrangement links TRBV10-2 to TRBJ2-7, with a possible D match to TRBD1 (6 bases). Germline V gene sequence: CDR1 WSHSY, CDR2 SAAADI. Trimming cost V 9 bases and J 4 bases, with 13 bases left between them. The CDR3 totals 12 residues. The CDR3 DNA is TGCGCCAGTGGGGACACGTCTTACGAGCAGTACTTC. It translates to CASGDTSYEQYF.

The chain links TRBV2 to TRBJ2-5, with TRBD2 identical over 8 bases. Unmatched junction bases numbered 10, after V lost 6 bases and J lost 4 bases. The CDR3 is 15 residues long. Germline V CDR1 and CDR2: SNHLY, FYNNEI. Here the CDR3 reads CASRRGPAGAETQYF. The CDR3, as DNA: TGTGCCAGCAGGAGGGGCCCAGCGGGGGCAGAGACCCAGTACTTC.

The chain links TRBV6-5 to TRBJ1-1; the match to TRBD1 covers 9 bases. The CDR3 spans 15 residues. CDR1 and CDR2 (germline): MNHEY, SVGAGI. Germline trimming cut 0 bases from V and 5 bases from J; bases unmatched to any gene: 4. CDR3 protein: CASSYSLTGGTEAFF. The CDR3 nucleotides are TGTGCCAGCAGTTACTCTCTGACAGGGGGAACTGAAGCTTTCTTT.

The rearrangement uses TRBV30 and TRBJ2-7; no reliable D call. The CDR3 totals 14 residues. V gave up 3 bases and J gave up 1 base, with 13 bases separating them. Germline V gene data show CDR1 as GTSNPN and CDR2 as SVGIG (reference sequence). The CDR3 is CAWRRWVTSYEQYF. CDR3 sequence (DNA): TGTGCCTGGAGGCGTTGGGTTACGTCCTACGAGCAGTACTTC.

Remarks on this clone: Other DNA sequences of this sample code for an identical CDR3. The CDR3 DNA reads as TGTGCCAGCAGCCCCCAGGGGGCGCGATACAATGAGCAGTTCTTC. It codes for CASSPQGARYNEQFF. The chain uses TRBV3-1 (or the pseudogene TRBV3-2) and TRBJ2-1; 8 bases agree with TRBD1. Germline V gives CDR1 LGHDT, CDR2 YNNKEL (reference sequence). The V and J ends lost 4 bases and 4 bases, in that order; junction bases with no gene match: 6. The CDR3 sequence is 15 residues long.

For the CDR3, the DNA is TGTGCCAGCAGCCCAGAGAGTGGAACCATCTATGGCTACACCTTC. Protein: CASSPESGTIYGYTF. This chain links TRBV7-8 with TRBJ1-2; D is undetermined. Germline lookup yields CDR1 SGHVS and CDR2 FQNEAQ. V was pared by 5 bases and J by 4 bases, with 17 bases between. The CDR3 consists of 15 residues.

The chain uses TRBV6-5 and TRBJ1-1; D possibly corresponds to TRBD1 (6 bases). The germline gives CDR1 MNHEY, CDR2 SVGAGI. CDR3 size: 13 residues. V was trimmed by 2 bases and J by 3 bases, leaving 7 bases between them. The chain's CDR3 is CASSYGGHTEAFF. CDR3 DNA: TGTGCCAGCAGTTACGGGGGGCACACTGAAGCTTTCTTT.

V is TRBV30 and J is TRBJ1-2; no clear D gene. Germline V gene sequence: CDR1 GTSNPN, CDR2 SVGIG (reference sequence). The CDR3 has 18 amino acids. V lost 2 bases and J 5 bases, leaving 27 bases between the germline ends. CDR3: CAWSTIWPFPEGEYGYTF. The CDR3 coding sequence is TGTGCCTGGAGTACCATCTGGCCATTCCCCGAGGGAGAGTATGGCTACACCTTC.

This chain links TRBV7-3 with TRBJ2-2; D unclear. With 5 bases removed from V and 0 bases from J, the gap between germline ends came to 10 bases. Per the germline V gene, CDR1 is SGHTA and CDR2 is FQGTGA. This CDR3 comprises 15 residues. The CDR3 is CASSPYSANTGELFF. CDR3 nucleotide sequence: TGTGCCAGCAGCCCTTATTCCGCGAACACCGGGGAGCTGTTTTTT.

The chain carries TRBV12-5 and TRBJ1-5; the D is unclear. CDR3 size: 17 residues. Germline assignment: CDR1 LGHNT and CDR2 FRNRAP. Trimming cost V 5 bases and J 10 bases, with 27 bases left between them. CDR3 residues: CASGPKSPFSNLLPQHF. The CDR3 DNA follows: TGTGCTAGTGGTCCCAAATCCCCATTTTCGAATTTGTTACCCCAGCATTTT. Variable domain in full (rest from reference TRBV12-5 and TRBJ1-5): DARVTQTPRHKVTEMGQEVTMRCQPILGHNTVFWYRQTMMQGLELLAYFRNRAPLDDSGMPKDRFSAEMPDATLATLKIQPSEPRDSAVYFCASGPKSPFSNLLPQHFGDGTRLSIL.

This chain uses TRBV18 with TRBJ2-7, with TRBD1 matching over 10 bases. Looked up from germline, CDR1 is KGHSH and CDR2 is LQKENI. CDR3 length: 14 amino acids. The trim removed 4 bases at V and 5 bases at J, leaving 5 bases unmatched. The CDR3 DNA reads TGTGCCAGCTCACGGGGACAGGGGAAGGACGAGCAGTACTTC. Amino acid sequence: CASSRGQGKDEQYF. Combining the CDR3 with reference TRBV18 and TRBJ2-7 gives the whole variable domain NAGVMQNPRHLVRRRGQEARLRCSPMKGHSHVYWYRQLPEEGLKFMVYLQKENIIDESGMPKERFSAEFPKEGPSILRIQQVVRGDSAAYFCASSRGQGKDEQYFGPGTRLTVT.

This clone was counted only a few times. The CDR3: CASSLGVGYEQYF. CDR3 coding DNA: TGCGCCAGCAGCTTGGGCGTCGGGTACGAGCAGTACTTC. This chain joins TRBV5-1 and TRBJ2-7; D is ambiguous. V was pared by 0 bases and J by 4 bases, with 8 bases between. Germline V CDR1 and CDR2: SGHRS, YFSETQ. This CDR3 spans 13 amino acids. Full variable domain (remainder filled in from reference TRBV5-1 and TRBJ2-7): KAGVTQTPRYLIKTRGQQVTLSCSPISGHRSVSWYQQTPGQGLQFLFEYFSETQRNKGNFPGRFSGRQFSNSRSEMNVSTLELGDSALYLCASSLGVGYEQYFGPGTRLTVT.

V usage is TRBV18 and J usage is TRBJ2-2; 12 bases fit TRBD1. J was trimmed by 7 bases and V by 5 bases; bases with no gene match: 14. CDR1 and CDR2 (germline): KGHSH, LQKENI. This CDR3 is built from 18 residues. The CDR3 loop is CASSRDLLGTGGSGELFF. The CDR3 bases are TGTGCCAGCTCAAGAGATCTCCTCGGGACAGGGGGCAGCGGGGAGCTGTTTTTT. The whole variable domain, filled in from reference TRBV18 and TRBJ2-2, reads NAGVMQNPRHLVRRRGQEARLRCSPMKGHSHVYWYRQLPEEGLKFMVYLQKENIIDESGMPKERFSAEFPKEGPSILRIQQVVRGDSAAYFCASSRDLLGTGGSGELFFGEGSRLTVL.

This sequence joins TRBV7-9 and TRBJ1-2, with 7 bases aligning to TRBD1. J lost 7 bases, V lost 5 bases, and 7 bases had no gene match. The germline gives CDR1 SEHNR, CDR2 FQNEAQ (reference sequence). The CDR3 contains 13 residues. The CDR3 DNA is TGTGCCAGCAGCCCGGACAGGATCTCTGGCTACACCTTC. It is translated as CASSPDRISGYTF.

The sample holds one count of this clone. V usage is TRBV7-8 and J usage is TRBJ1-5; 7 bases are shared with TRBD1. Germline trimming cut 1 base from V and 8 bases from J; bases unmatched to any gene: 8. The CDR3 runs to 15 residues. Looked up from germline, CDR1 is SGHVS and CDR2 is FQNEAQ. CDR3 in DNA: TGTGCCAGCAGCTTAGGTCGGACAGGTTGGGAGCCCCAGCATTTT. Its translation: CASSLGRTGWEPQHF.

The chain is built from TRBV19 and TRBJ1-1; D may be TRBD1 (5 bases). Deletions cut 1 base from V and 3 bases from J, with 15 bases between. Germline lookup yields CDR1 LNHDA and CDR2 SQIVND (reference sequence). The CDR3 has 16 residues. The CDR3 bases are TGTGCCAGTAGTATAGTCGTATCGGGGGGGTACACTGAAGCTTTCTTT. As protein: CASSIVVSGGYTEAFF. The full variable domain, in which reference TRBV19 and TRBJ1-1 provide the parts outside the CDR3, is DGGITQSPKYLFRKEGQNVTLSCEQNLNHDAMYWYRQDPGQGLRLIYYSQIVNDFQKGDIAEGYSVSREKKESFPLTVTSAQKNPTAFYLCASSIVVSGGYTEAFFGQGTRLTVV.

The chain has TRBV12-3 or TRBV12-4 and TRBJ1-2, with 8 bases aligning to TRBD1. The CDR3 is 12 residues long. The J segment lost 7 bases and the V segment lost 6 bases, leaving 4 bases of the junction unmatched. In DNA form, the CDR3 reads TGTGCCAGCAGGCAGGGGGCAGGTGGCTACACCTTC. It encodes CASRQGAGGYTF.